This TCR beta chain was profiled in a study of T cell responses to AZD1222 COVID-19 vaccine. Study-level results: Targets within unmutated variant regions were reportedly found for nearly half of spike-specific TCRs. Baseline seropositives among AZD1222 recipients totaled only five or six. Vaccination with two AZD1222 doses was followed by a rise in Spike-specific TCR breadth and depth.

Libraries were prepared by immunoSEQ multiplex PCR; TCRdb keeps only in-frame clonotypes and omits some of them. Of about 90,000 clones listed, roughly 90% were seen once; the top ten hold about 12%. Concerning this clone: Antigen specificity is unknown.

Germline CDR1 and CDR2: SGDLS and YYNGEE. Trimming cost V 4 bases and J 6 bases, with 8 bases left between them. The CDR3 is 12 amino acids. This sequence was found in an adult who received the AZD1222 COVID-19 vaccine. Sequenced material: peripheral blood, taken 28 days after the second AZD1222 dose. The chain combines TRBV9 with TRBJ2-1; D call uncertain. The CDR3 region has the DNA TGTGCCAGCAGCCCGGAGCCCAATGAGCAGTTCTTC. This translates into CASSPEPNEQFF. Full variable domain (outside the CDR3, taken from reference TRBV9 and TRBJ2-1): DSGVTQTPKHLITATGQRVTLRCSPRSGDLSVYWYQQSLDQGLQFLIQYYNGEERAKGNILERFSAQQFPDLHSELNLSSLELGDSALYFCASSPEPNEQFFGPGTRLTVL.